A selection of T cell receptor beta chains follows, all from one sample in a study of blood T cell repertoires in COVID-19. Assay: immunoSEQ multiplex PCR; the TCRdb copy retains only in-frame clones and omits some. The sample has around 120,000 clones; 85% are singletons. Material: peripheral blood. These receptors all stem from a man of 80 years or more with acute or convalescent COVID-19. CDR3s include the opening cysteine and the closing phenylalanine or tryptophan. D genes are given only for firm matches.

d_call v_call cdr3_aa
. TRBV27 CASSLDRNTYEQYF
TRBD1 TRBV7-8 CASSFGQGWEQYF
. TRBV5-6 CASSLVAQTDTQYF
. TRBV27 CASTCTPLSGNTIYF
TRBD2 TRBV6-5 CASRAGGYNEQFF
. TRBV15 CATSGSGTLEQPQHF
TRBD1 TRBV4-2 CASSQRTGGNTGELFF
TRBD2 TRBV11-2 CASRPGLAGDNEQFF
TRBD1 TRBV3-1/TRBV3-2 CASSQTGLGSPLHF
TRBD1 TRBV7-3 CASSPDREREQYF
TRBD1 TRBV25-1 CASSQGALSEKLFF
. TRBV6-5 CASSRGQNYGYTF
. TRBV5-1 CASSLGTSPSGNTIYF
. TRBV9 CASSESDRGELFF
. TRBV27 CASMQGLPAYEQYF
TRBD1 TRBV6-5 CASKMDRLVQSQHF
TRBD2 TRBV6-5 CASSYLAGTIEQYF
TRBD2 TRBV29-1 CSGWGIAGSSYNEQFF
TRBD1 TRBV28 CASSITGGNYGYTF
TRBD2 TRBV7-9 CAGKELAEEQYF
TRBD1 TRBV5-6 CASSPYGQGEDYGYTF
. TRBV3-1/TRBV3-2 CASSSRPGGDEQFF
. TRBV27 CASSLEGNTNEKLFF